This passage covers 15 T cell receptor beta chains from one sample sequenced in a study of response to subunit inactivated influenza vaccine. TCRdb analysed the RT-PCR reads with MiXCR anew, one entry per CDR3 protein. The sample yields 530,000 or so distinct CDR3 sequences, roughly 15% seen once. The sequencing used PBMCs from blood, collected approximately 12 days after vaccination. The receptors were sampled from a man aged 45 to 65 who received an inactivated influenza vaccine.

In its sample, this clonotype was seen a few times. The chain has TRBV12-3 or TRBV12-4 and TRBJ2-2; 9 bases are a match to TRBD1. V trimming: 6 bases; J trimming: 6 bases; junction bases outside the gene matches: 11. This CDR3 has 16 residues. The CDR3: CASRPRDRVSAGELFF. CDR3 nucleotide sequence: TGTGCCAGCAGGCCCCGGGACAGGGTGTCCGCCGGGGAGCTGTTTTTT.

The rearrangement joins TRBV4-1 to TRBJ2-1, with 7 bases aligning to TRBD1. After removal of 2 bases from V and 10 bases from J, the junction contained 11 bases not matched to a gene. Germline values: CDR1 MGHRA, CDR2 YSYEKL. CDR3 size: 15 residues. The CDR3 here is CASSQRDSPPGEQFF. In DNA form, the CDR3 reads TGCGCCAGCAGCCAAAGGGACAGCCCCCCTGGGGAGCAGTTCTTC.

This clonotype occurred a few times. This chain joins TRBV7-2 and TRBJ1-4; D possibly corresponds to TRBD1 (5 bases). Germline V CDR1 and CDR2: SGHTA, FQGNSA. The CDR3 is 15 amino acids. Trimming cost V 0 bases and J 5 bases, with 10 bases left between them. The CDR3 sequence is CASSLAPGRNEKLFF. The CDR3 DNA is TGTGCCAGCAGCTTAGCGCCAGGGCGGAATGAAAAACTGTTTTTT.

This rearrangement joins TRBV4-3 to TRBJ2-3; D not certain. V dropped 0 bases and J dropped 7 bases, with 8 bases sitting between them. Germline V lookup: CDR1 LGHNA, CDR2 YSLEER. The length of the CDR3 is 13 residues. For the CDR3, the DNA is TGCGCCAGCAGCCAAGAGCAGAGCAATACGCAGTATTTT. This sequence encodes CASSQEQSNTQYF.

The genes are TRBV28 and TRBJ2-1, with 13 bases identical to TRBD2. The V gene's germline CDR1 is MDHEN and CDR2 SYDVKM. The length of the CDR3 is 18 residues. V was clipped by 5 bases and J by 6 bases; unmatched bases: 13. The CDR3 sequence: CASSPGLAGARRGNEQFF. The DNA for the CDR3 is TGTGCCAGCAGTCCCGGACTAGCGGGGGCTCGGAGGGGCAATGAGCAGTTCTTC.

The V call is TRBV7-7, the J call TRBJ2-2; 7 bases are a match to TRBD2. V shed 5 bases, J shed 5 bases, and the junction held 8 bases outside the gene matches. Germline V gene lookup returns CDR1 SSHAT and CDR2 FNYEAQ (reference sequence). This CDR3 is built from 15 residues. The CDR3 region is CASSLGLGRTGELFF. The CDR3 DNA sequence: TGTGCCAGCAGCCTTGGACTAGGTCGGACCGGGGAGCTGTTTTTT.

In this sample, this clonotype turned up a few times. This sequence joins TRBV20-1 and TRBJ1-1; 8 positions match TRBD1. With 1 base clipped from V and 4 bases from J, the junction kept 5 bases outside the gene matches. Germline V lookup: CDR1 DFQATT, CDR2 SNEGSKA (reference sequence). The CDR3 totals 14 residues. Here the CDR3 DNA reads TGCAGTGCTAGAGTTAGGGGGACAGGCACTGAAGCTTTCTTT. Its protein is CSARVRGTGTEAFF.

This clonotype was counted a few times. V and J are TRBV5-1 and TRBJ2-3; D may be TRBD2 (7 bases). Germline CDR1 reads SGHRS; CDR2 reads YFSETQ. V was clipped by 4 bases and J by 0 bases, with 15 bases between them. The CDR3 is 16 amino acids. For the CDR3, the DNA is TGCGCCAGCAGCAGAACGGGGGGCTCTAGCACAGATACGCAGTATTTT. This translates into CASSRTGGSSTDTQYF. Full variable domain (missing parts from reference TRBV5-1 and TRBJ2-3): KAGVTQTPRYLIKTRGQQVTLSCSPISGHRSVSWYQQTPGQGLQFLFEYFSETQRNKGNFPGRFSGRQFSNSRSEMNVSTLELGDSALYLCASSRTGGSSTDTQYFGPGTRLTVL.

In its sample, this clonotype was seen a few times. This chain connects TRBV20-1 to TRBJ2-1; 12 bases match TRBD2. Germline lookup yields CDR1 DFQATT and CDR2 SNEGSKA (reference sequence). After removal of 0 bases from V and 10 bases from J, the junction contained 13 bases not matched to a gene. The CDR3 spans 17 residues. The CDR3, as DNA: TGCAGTGCTAGAGACCCCTCACTAGCGGGAGGTCGTTTGGAGCAGTTCTTC. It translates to CSARDPSLAGGRLEQFF.

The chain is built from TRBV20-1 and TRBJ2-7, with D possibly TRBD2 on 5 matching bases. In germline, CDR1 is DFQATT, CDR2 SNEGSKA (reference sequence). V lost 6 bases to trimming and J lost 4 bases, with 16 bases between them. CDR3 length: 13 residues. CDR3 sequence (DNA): TGCAGTGCGACGCTGGGAGTTGAATACGAGCAGTACTTC. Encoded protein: CSATLGVEYEQYF.

As DNA, the CDR3 is TGTGCCAGCAGCGTAGGGTTGCGGGCTACCCAAGAGACCCAGTACTTC. Translated, it gives CASSVGLRATQETQYF. The chain joins TRBV9 to TRBJ2-5; weak D call: TRBD2 (5 bases). Trimming took off 0 bases at V and 1 base at J, with 13 bases between the two ends. CDR1 is SGDLS, CDR2 YYNGEE, per germline. This CDR3 is built from 16 residues.

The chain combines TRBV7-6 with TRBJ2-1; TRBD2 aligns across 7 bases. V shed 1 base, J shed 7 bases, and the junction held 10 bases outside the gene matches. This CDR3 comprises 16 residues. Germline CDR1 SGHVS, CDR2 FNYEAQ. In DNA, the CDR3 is TGTGCCAGCAGCTTAGAGGTGGGAGGGCCCAGAAATGAGCAGTTCTTC. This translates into CASSLEVGGPRNEQFF.

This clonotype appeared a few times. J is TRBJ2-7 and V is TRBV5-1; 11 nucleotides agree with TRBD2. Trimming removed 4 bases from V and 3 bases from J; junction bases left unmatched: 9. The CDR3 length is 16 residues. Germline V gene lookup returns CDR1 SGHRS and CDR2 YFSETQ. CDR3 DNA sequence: TGCGCCAGCAGCAAAACGCCGGGACTAGCGGTCTACGAGCAGTACTTC. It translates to CASSKTPGLAVYEQYF. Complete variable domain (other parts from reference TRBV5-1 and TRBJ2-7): KAGVTQTPRYLIKTRGQQVTLSCSPISGHRSVSWYQQTPGQGLQFLFEYFSETQRNKGNFPGRFSGRQFSNSRSEMNVSTLELGDSALYLCASSKTPGLAVYEQYFGPGTRLTVT.

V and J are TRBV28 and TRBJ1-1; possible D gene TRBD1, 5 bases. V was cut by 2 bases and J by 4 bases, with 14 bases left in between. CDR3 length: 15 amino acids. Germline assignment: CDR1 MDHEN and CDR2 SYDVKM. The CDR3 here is CASSLQGPRSTEAFF. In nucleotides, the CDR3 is TGTGCCAGCAGTTTACAGGGACCGAGATCCACTGAAGCTTTCTTT.

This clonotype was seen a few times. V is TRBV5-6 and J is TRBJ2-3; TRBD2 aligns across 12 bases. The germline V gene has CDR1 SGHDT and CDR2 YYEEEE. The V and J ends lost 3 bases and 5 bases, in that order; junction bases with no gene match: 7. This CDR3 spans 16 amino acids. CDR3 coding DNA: TGTGCCAGCAGCTCTCTAGCGGGGGGGAGTGAAGATACGCAGTATTTT. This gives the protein CASSSLAGGSEDTQYF.